This T cell receptor beta chain emerged from a study of vaccination effects on CD4 cells after COVID-19. Across the study: It was two doses of either the BNT162b2 or mRNA-1273 vaccine that participants received.

This clone showed up just a few times. Its antigen remains unknown. Study-wide results and caveats: After vaccination of healthy people, only 1 of 255 vaccine-induced clones cross-reacted with common cold coronaviruses. Convalescent patients were few in the study, and early post-infection timepoints were absent.

Profiling relied on immunoSEQ multiplex PCR, and the TCRdb table lists in-frame clones only, not all of them. This table holds about 21,000 clones, under 85% found once. Within the ViraFEST assay, antigen-specific CD4+ T cells underwent expansion with viral peptide pools prior to sequencing. The culture ran for 10 days before CD4+ T cells were isolated. The study found no prior SARS-CoV-2 infection in the vaccine recipients, who tested negative for nucleocapsid antibodies. Researchers swapped half the medium for IL-2 medium on both days 3 and 7. Germline V gives CDR1 LNHDA, CDR2 SQIVND (reference sequence). The CDR3 sequence is 14 residues long. V trimming: 5 bases; J trimming: 4 bases; junction bases outside the gene matches: 7.

The material sequenced was CD4+ T cells from PBMCs cultured with HCoV-NL63 spike peptides, taken before COVID-19 vaccination. This sequence was found in a human donor who received a COVID-19 vaccine. J is TRBJ1-2 and V is TRBV19; 7 bases are a match to TRBD1. CDR3 protein: CASSSPGQIYGYTF. CDR3 bases: TGTGCCAGTAGTTCGCCGGGACAGATCTATGGCTACACCTTC.